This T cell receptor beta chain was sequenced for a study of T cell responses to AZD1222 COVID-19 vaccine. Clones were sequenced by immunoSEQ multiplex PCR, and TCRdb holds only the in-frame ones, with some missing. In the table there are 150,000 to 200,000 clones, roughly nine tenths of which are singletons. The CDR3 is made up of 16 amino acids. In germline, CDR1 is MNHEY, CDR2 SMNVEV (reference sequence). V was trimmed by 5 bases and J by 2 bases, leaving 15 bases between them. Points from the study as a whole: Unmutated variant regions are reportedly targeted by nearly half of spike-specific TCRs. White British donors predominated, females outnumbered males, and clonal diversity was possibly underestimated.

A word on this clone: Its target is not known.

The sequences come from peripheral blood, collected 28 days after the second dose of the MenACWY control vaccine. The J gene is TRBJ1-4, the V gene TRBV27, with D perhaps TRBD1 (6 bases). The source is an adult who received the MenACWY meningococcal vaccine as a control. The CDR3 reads CASSIGTGKTNEKLFF. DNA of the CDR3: TGTGCCAGCAGTATTGGAACAGGGAAGACTAATGAAAAACTGTTTTTT.